This T cell receptor (beta chain) was retrieved from a study of T cell changes during pregnancy in multiple sclerosis. The CDR3 is 13 residues long. The V end was cut by 5 bases, the J end by 5 bases, with 12 bases between. In germline, CDR1 is SNHLY, CDR2 FYNNEI. Here immunoSEQ multiplex PCR was the method, and the copy in TCRdb shows in-frame clones only, minus some. This sample carries 70,000 to 95,000 clones, about 88% of them seen once, and the ten largest clones take 1.5% to 2%. The source is a female donor with multiple sclerosis, enrolled in a pregnancy study. The chain combines TRBV2 with TRBJ1-2; D call uncertain. This specimen was peripheral blood, taken before pregnancy. This CDR3 reads CASSLQWEYGYTF. The DNA for the CDR3 is TGTGCCAGCAGTCTCCAATGGGAGTATGGCTACACCTTC.